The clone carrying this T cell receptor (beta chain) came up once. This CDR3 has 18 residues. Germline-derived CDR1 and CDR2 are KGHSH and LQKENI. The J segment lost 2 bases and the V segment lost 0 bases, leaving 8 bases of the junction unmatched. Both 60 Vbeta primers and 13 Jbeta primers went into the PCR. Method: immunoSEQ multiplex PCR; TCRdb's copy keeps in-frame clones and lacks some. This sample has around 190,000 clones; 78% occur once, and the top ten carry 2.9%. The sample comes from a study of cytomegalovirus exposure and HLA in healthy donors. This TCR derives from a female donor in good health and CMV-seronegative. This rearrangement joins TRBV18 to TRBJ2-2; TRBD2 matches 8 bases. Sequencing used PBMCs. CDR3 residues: CASSPPLSGTLNTGELFF. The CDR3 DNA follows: TGTGCCAGCTCACCACCGCTTAGCGGGACCCTTAACACCGGGGAGCTGTTTTTT.